This TCR beta chain was sequenced during a study of T cell responses to AZD1222 COVID-19 vaccine. About the study: The study pooled second doses at about 4 or about 12 weeks. The study's findings and limits: Spike as a whole was targeted by vaccine-associated CD4 TCRs, dominant at 160-218 and 743-854. Donors were largely white British and mainly female; clonal diversity was possibly underestimated. Sampling that yielded the repertoires occurred only after the peak T cell response.

Worth noting for this clone: Its antigen is not known.

Libraries were prepared by immunoSEQ multiplex PCR; TCRdb keeps only in-frame clonotypes and omits some of them. The sample has fewer than 150,000 clones, about nine tenths seen once. The TCR comes from an adult in good health. The source material was peripheral blood, sampled on day 0 of AZD1222 vaccination.

CDR3 sequence reads: CASSQGLAGAYEQYF. CDR3 coding DNA: TGTGCCAGCAGCCAGGGACTAGCGGGGGCCTACGAGCAGTACTTC. This sequence joins TRBV4-2 and TRBJ2-7, with 14 bases aligning to TRBD2. The germline V gene has CDR1 LGHNA and CDR2 YNFKEQ. V was pared by 3 bases and J by 2 bases, with 0 bases of the junction left unmatched. The CDR3 is made up of 15 amino acids.